The 10 T cell receptor beta chains reported below all come from one sample, sequenced in a study of blood T cell repertoires in COVID-19 (TCRdb year 2020). Library creation used the immunoSEQ multiplex PCR assay. Imported from immuneACCESS, the table was reduced by TCRdb to in-frame sequences with V and J called. These copies leave out some clones; in studies compared against another copy, an unresolved V gene accounts for under half, and the cause of the remainder is not known. The sample table shows some 100,000 clones, and about three quarters are seen once. About 4.7% of the sample goes to the ten largest clones. Sequencing was done on a sample of peripheral blood. The receptors stem from a human donor in a cohort sampled during active or convalescent COVID-19.

The genes are TRBV20-1 and TRBJ1-5; D call uncertain. This CDR3 has 14 amino acids. The germline V and J ends were trimmed by 3 bases and 1 base, with 10 bases remaining between them. Looked up from germline, CDR1 is DFQATT and CDR2 is SNEGSKA (reference sequence). This chain's CDR3 is CSASGLGSNQPQHF. The CDR3 nucleotides read TGCAGTGCTAGTGGGCTAGGAAGCAATCAGCCCCAGCATTTT.

This sequence joins TRBV6-2 or TRBV6-3 and TRBJ1-4; D perhaps matches TRBD1 (6 bases). CDR1 MNHEY and CDR2 SVGEGT come from the germline V gene. V was clipped by 2 bases and J by 2 bases, with 18 bases between them. The CDR3 length is 18 residues. CDR3 DNA: TGTGCCAGCAGTTACGCTAGGTCCGCAGGGGCCACTAATGAAAAACTGTTTTTT. Protein product: CASSYARSAGATNEKLFF.

This chain uses TRBV9 with TRBJ2-3; a weak D match, TRBD2 (5 bases). The germline CDR1 and CDR2 sequences are SGDLS and YYNGEE. Trimming pared 0 bases from V and 2 bases from J, leaving 13 bases between. This CDR3 region has 16 residues. CDR3 protein: CASSVGVSEYTDTQYF. CDR3 nucleotide sequence: TGTGCCAGCAGCGTAGGTGTTAGCGAATACACAGATACGCAGTATTTT.

The chain uses TRBV5-4 and TRBJ2-2, with D possibly being TRBD1 (6 bases). Germline CDR1 is SGHNT and CDR2 is YYREEE (reference sequence). The CDR3 is 16 residues long. V was clipped by 2 bases and J by 5 bases, with 16 bases between them. DNA for the CDR3: TGTGCCAGCAGCTTATGGCAGGGGCTAGGGACCGGGGAGCTGTTTTTT. This encodes CASSLWQGLGTGELFF.

The chain employs TRBV7-2 and TRBJ1-6, with unresolved D. The length of the CDR3 is 16 residues. The germline CDR1 and CDR2 sequences are SGHTA and FQGNSA. V was trimmed by 5 bases and J by 6 bases, leaving 17 bases between them. CDR3: CASSLVGGAVNSPLHF. The DNA of the CDR3 is TGTGCCAGCAGCCTAGTAGGAGGAGCCGTTAATTCACCCCTCCACTTT.

This chain joins TRBV10-3 and TRBJ2-3, with 13 bases that match TRBD2. CDR1 and CDR2 from the germline V gene are ENHRY and SYGVKD. The CDR3 totals 17 residues. With 3 bases clipped from V and 5 bases from J, the junction kept 8 bases outside the gene matches. The CDR3 nucleotides are TGTGCCATCAGTGATCCCGGACTAGCGGGAGATGGAGATACGCAGTATTTT. Protein: CAISDPGLAGDGDTQYF.

This chain uses TRBV24-1 with TRBJ2-3; D gene uncertain. CDR3 length: 17 residues. In germline, CDR1 is KGHDR, CDR2 SFDVKD. Trimming cost V 1 base and J 2 bases, with 15 bases left between them. The CDR3 DNA reads TGTGCCACCAGTGATTTTGGTAGAGGCGTCGTCACAGATACGCAGTATTTT. Translated: CATSDFGRGVVTDTQYF.

V is TRBV9 and J is TRBJ2-1; tentatively, D is TRBD2 (5 bases). CDR3 length: 15 residues. The ends were cut back, 0 bases at V and 7 bases at J, with 14 bases in the middle. Germline-derived CDR1 and CDR2 are SGDLS and YYNGEE. In DNA form, the CDR3 reads TGTGCCAGCAGCGTAGTTGCATCCGGAGGAAATGAGCAGTTCTTC. Protein product: CASSVVASGGNEQFF.

V usage is TRBV5-1 and J usage is TRBJ2-1, with D unclear. The V gene lost 3 bases and the J gene lost 10 bases, with 14 bases spanning the gap. The CDR3 is 13 amino acids. CDR1 SGHRS and CDR2 YFSETQ come from the germline V gene. The CDR3 loop reads CASSSQTHVEQFF. The CDR3 DNA sequence: TGCGCCAGCAGCTCCCAAACTCACGTCGAGCAGTTCTTC.

This clone was observed a single time. In DNA form, the CDR3 reads TGTGCCAGCAGTTTAGGGGGGTCGAATCAGCCCCAGCATTTT. It yields the protein CASSLGGSNQPQHF. The gene calls are TRBV28 and TRBJ1-5, with D tentatively TRBD1 (5 bases). V was shortened by 2 bases and J by 4 bases, with 9 bases between the two germline ends. Per the germline V gene, CDR1 is MDHEN and CDR2 is SYDVKM. CDR3 length equals 14 residues.